The 27 T cell receptor beta chains listed next were all sequenced from one sample in a study of blood T cell repertoires in COVID-19. Only in-frame clones appear in the TCRdb table, and some are missing; sequencing was by immunoSEQ multiplex PCR. The profile shows about 190,000 clones, approximately 86% of them singletons. Specimen: PBMCs or T cells enriched from blood (not recorded which). Receptor source: a woman aged 55-69 years with acute COVID-19.

The V and J genes are TRBV25-1 and TRBJ2-3; 8 positions match TRBD1. The CDR3 has 15 residues. Per the germline V gene, CDR1 is MGHDK and CDR2 is SYGVNS. Trimming at V came to 3 bases and at J to 4 bases, leaving 6 bases not matched to a gene. Written as DNA, the CDR3 is TGTGCCAGCAGTGAGACAGGGGTAAACGCAGATACGCAGTATTTT. The encoded protein is CASSETGVNADTQYF.

This clone appeared a single time. The chain is built from TRBV5-1 and TRBJ1-2; 9 bases map to TRBD1. CDR3 size: 18 residues. J was trimmed by 3 bases and V by 5 bases; bases with no gene match: 17. Germline-derived CDR1 and CDR2 are SGHRS and YFSETQ. The DNA of the CDR3 is TGCGCCAGCAGACCGATTCCGGGACAGGGAAGTTTGGACTATGGCTACACCTTC. Translation gives CASRPIPGQGSLDYGYTF.

The chain is built from TRBV19 and TRBJ2-3; D may be TRBD1 (5 bases). CDR1 and CDR2 from the germline V gene are LNHDA and SQIVND (reference sequence). The CDR3 runs to 14 residues. Trimming shortened V by 1 base and J by 3 bases, and 8 bases separated the two germline ends. CDR3 bases: TGTGCCAGTAGTATAGGGGGCGGTACAGATACGCAGTATTTT. Translated: CASSIGGGTDTQYF.

This sequence joins TRBV30 and TRBJ2-2, with 10 bases that match TRBD2. V shed 5 bases and J 6 bases; nucleotides not matched to a gene: 6. CDR1 is GTSNPN, CDR2 SVGIG, per germline (reference sequence). The CDR3 loop spans 14 amino acids. The CDR3 region has the DNA TGTGCCTGGGACCGCGGACTAGCGGCCGGGGAGCTGTTTTTT. Its protein product is CAWDRGLAAGELFF.

This clone was observed once. The rearrangement uses TRBV4-3 and TRBJ2-2; a weak D match, TRBD1 (5 bases). This CDR3 has 14 residues. Germline V gene sequence: CDR1 LGHNA, CDR2 YSLEER. V was pared by 5 bases and J by 4 bases, with 11 bases between. The CDR3 sequence is CASSYARGTGELFF. The DNA for the CDR3 is TGCGCCAGCAGCTACGCTAGGGGCACCGGGGAGCTGTTTTTT.

The J gene is TRBJ1-2, the V gene TRBV7-8; 7 nucleotides line up with TRBD1. Germline-derived CDR1 and CDR2 are SGHVS and FQNEAQ. The CDR3 extends over 15 amino acids. J gave up 6 bases and V 2 bases, and 9 bases lay outside the gene matches. The DNA for the CDR3 is TGTGCCAGCAGCTTATTCTTGACAGGGAGGAATGGCTACACCTTC. Translation gives CASSLFLTGRNGYTF.

This chain links TRBV7-2 with TRBJ1-1; 11 bases line up with TRBD1. The CDR3 runs 15 residues. Trimming cost V 4 bases and J 4 bases; bases outside gene matches: 5. Looked up from germline, CDR1 is SGHTA and CDR2 is FQGNSA. CDR3 sequence: CASSSTGTGGTEAFF. In DNA form, the CDR3 reads TGTGCCAGCAGCTCAACCGGGACAGGGGGCACTGAAGCTTTCTTT.

This clone was seen a handful of times. V and J are TRBV19 and TRBJ1-5; 11 bases match TRBD1. Germline CDR1 and CDR2: LNHDA and SQIVND (reference sequence). This CDR3 spans 16 amino acids. V was clipped by 4 bases and J by 6 bases; unmatched bases: 8. Here the CDR3 reads CASSREGQGAIQPQHF. CDR3 bases: TGTGCCAGTAGTAGGGAAGGACAGGGGGCAATTCAGCCCCAGCATTTT.

The chain carries TRBV7-2 and TRBJ1-3; maybe TRBD1 (6 bases). V gave up 10 bases and J gave up 4 bases, with 17 bases separating them. This CDR3 comprises 14 residues. CDR1 is SGHTA, CDR2 FQGNSA, per germline. The CDR3 spells CATGLGGAGNTIYF. Written as DNA, the CDR3 is TGTGCCACCGGGCTGGGGGGGGCCGGAAACACCATATATTTT.

The chain links TRBV11-3 to TRBJ2-1; TRBD2 matches 8 bases. This CDR3 region has 13 residues. Per the germline V gene, CDR1 is SGHNT and CDR2 is YENEEA. With V trimmed by 3 bases and J by 10 bases, 5 bases remained unmatched. The CDR3 nucleotides read TGTGCCAGCAGCTTGAACGGGAGGGGGGAGCAGTTCTTC. Its protein is CASSLNGRGEQFF.

The V gene is TRBV6-5, the J gene TRBJ1-1; 7 bases fit TRBD1. The CDR3 is made up of 13 amino acids. The germline CDR1 and CDR2 sequences are MNHEY and SVGAGI. With 7 bases clipped from V and 3 bases from J, the junction kept 5 bases outside the gene matches. CDR3 loop: CASNSQGDTEAFF. For the CDR3, the DNA is TGTGCCAGCAATAGCCAGGGGGACACTGAAGCTTTCTTT.

The rearrangement links TRBV7-9 to TRBJ1-2; D unclear. CDR3 length: 13 residues. Germline V gene data show CDR1 as SEHNR and CDR2 as FQNEAQ (reference sequence). Trimming pared 1 base from V and 7 bases from J, leaving 10 bases between. This CDR3 is CASSLEAGTGYTF. The DNA for the CDR3 is TGTGCCAGCAGCTTAGAGGCAGGCACTGGCTACACCTTC.

The chain links TRBV6-5 to TRBJ1-1; D may be TRBD1 (5 bases). V was cut by 6 bases and J by 9 bases, with 17 bases left in between. Germline values: CDR1 MNHEY, CDR2 SVGAGI. The CDR3 runs 13 residues. CDR3 amino acids: CASSNPRGYQAFF. CDR3 DNA: TGTGCCAGCAGCAACCCGCGGGGGTACCAAGCTTTCTTT.

The J gene is TRBJ2-1, the V gene TRBV12-3 or TRBV12-4; TRBD2 might be the D (6 bases). The CDR3 length is 13 residues. The ends were cut back, 3 bases at V and 6 bases at J, with 9 bases in the middle. The CDR3 spells CASSLGGSNEQFF. The CDR3 coding sequence is TGTGCCAGCAGTTTGGGGGGATCCAATGAGCAGTTCTTC.

This chain links TRBV18 with TRBJ1-5, with D hard to call. CDR1 KGHSH and CDR2 LQKENI come from the germline V gene. The CDR3 consists of 14 residues. V lost 5 bases to trimming and J lost 10 bases, with 18 bases between them. The CDR3 coding sequence is TGTGCCAGCTCATCCGACTGGAATTCGTATCCCCAGCATTTT. It is translated as CASSSDWNSYPQHF. The variable domain in full, with the rest retrieved from reference TRBV18 and TRBJ1-5, is NAGVMQNPRHLVRRRGQEARLRCSPMKGHSHVYWYRQLPEEGLKFMVYLQKENIIDESGMPKERFSAEFPKEGPSILRIQQVVRGDSAAYFCASSSDWNSYPQHFGDGTRLSIL.

The V call is TRBV7-9, the J call TRBJ1-1; 10 bases fit TRBD1. The CDR3 sequence is 16 residues long. Germline V gene data show CDR1 as SEHNR and CDR2 as FQNEAQ (reference sequence). J was trimmed by 2 bases and V by 4 bases; bases with no gene match: 7. The CDR3 loop reads CASSSFRDRGNTEAFF. CDR3 nucleotides: TGTGCCAGCAGCTCCTTTCGGGACAGGGGTAACACTGAAGCTTTCTTT.

This sequence joins TRBV29-1 and TRBJ2-5; possibly TRBD2 for D (5 bases). The CDR3 consists of 14 residues. Between the trimmed V and J ends, which lost 1 base and 5 bases, there was a span of 14 bases. Germline V gives CDR1 SQVTM, CDR2 ANQGSEA. CDR3 loop: CSVEAGKSWETQYF. CDR3 coding DNA: TGCAGCGTTGAAGCGGGGAAATCGTGGGAGACCCAGTACTTC.

The V and J genes are TRBV18 and TRBJ1-2; maybe TRBD1 (5 bases). Deletions cut 2 bases from V and 7 bases from J, with 11 bases between. Germline CDR1 and CDR2: KGHSH and LQKENI. The CDR3 consists of 13 residues. CDR3 amino acids: CASSPDPGIGYTF. The CDR3 DNA reads TGTGCCAGCTCACCAGACCCAGGGATTGGCTACACCTTC.

As concerns this clone: Sequence at one end of the junction differs from germline and may be a read error. J is TRBJ1-1 and V is TRBV11-2; D remains ambiguous. The CDR3 runs to 10 residues. Germline V lookup: CDR1 SGHAT, CDR2 FQNNGV. CDR3: CASSGLLQRF. As DNA, the CDR3 is TGTGCCAGCAGCGGACTCTTACAGCGGTTT.

This clone was seen a handful of times. In the same sample, other DNA sequences code for this CDR3. The chain combines TRBV5-1 with TRBJ1-2; TRBD1 agrees at 12 bases. CDR1 and CDR2 from the germline V gene are SGHRS and YFSETQ. Losses at the gene ends were 3 bases for V and 6 bases for J; bases not matched to a gene: 3. The CDR3 runs 14 residues. The CDR3 DNA sequence: TGCGCCAGCAGCTCCGGGACAGGGGGCGATGGCTACACCTTC. Its translation is CASSSGTGGDGYTF.

Comment on this clone: Additional DNA sequences in this sample encode the identical CDR3. This rearrangement joins TRBV19 to TRBJ1-5; D not resolved. CDR3 length: 12 residues. Germline CDR1 is LNHDA and CDR2 is SQIVND (reference sequence). V was cut by 5 bases and J by 2 bases, with 4 bases left in between. The CDR3 protein is CASSLRNQPQHF. DNA of the CDR3: TGTGCCAGTAGTCTCCGCAATCAGCCCCAGCATTTT.

The V call is TRBV2, the J call TRBJ1-3; no definite D call. CDR3 size: 14 residues. Trimming removed 8 bases from V and 4 bases from J, with 15 bases in between. Germline assignment: CDR1 SNHLY and CDR2 FYNNEI. For the CDR3, the DNA is TGTGCCAGCCAGGAGGGAAATACAGGAAACACCATATATTTT. Its protein is CASQEGNTGNTIYF.

This chain uses TRBV11-2 with TRBJ2-1; 10 nucleotides align to TRBD2. This CDR3 is 16 amino acids long. The V gene's germline CDR1 is SGHAT and CDR2 FQNNGV. Losses at the gene ends were 1 base for V and 8 bases for J; bases not matched to a gene: 8. The CDR3 DNA reads TGTGCCAGCAGCTTAGGGACGAGCGGGGGGGCACATGAGCAGTTCTTC. It translates to CASSLGTSGGAHEQFF.

The chain recombines TRBV7-9 with TRBJ1-1; no definite D call. V was shortened by 5 bases and J by 10 bases, with 14 bases between the two germline ends. Germline CDR1 reads SEHNR; CDR2 reads FQNEAQ (reference sequence). The CDR3 is 12 amino acids. For the CDR3, the DNA is TGTGCCAGCAGCCCCGGTCGGGGAAGAGCTTTCTTT. Residues: CASSPGRGRAFF. The variable domain in full, with the rest retrieved from reference TRBV7-9 and TRBJ1-1, is DTGVSQNPRHKITKRGQNVTFRCDPISEHNRLYWYRQTLGQGPEFLTYFQNEAQLEKSRLLSDRFSAERPKGSFSTLEIQRTEQGDSAMYLCASSPGRGRAFFGQGTRLTVV.

This sequence joins TRBV18 and TRBJ1-2; D call uncertain. With 10 bases removed from V and 2 bases from J, the gap between germline ends came to 14 bases. The germline V gene has CDR1 KGHSH and CDR2 LQKENI. The CDR3 runs to 13 residues. The CDR3 DNA follows: TGTGCCATGCGGGGTGAGATGAACTATGGCTACACCTTC. It encodes CAMRGEMNYGYTF.

The chain joins TRBV28 to TRBJ2-3, with 8 positions matching TRBD2. The germline gives CDR1 MDHEN, CDR2 SYDVKM. The CDR3 totals 15 residues. V trimming: 5 bases; J trimming: 3 bases; junction bases outside the gene matches: 7. The CDR3 DNA sequence: TGTGCCAGCAGTGTAGCAGCGGGAGCGACAGATACGCAGTATTTT. It specifies CASSVAAGATDTQYF.

This chain connects TRBV20-1 to TRBJ1-6; possible D gene TRBD1, 6 bases. The CDR3 covers 15 residues. V lost 3 bases to trimming and J lost 11 bases, with 20 bases between them. CDR1 DFQATT and CDR2 SNEGSKA come from the germline V gene (reference sequence). DNA of the CDR3: TGCAGTGCTAGTCCCCCAGGCCGACAGGCGGCACCCCTCCACTTT. Translating it yields CSASPPGRQAAPLHF.